The TCR beta chain under discussion was sequenced for a study of blood T cell repertoires in COVID-19. Across the whole study: Specimens from acute and convalescent COVID-19 originated in the United States, Italy and Spain. In each case, the material was cDNA or gDNA derived from T cells, B-cell-depleted T cells, or PBMCs.

Per the authors' pipeline: Counts of nucleated cells, estimated from reference gene primer amplification, were obtained. The protocol was immunoSEQ multiplex PCR, while the TCRdb copy is restricted to in-frame clones and leaves out a portion. That table gives V, J and clone size, and the DNA gave D and trimming. Seen here are 45,000 to 70,000 clones, 84% observed once, and the top ten hold over 10%. V lost 0 bases and J lost 2, with 7 bases in between. This CDR3 comprises 13 residues. Per the germline V gene, CDR1 is GTSNPN and CDR2 is SVGIG (reference sequence). This receptor was obtained from a woman of 80 years or more with acute or convalescent COVID-19. This sequence joins TRBV30 and TRBJ2-5, with D perhaps matching TRBD2 (5 bases). Sequenced: peripheral blood. CDR3 residues: CAWSVGGQETQYF. The DNA of the CDR3 is TGTGCCTGGAGTGTAGGCGGGCAAGAGACCCAGTACTTC.